One and the same sample provided the 25 T cell receptor beta chains below, sequenced in a study of blood T cells in healthy people across ages. The use of a sample-barcoded 5' primer and a J-beta primer mix characterized a second PCR of roughly 6 to 11 cycles. TCRdb re-called the 5' RACE reads with MiXCR, one entry per CDR3 protein. This repertoire shows about 780,000 distinct CDR3 sequences, roughly 25% found once; its top ten account for over 2.5%. This sample was also put to use in a study of T cells of mothers and their children.

Sequenced: blood. Every receptor here comes from a boy aged 10-17 years in good health.

CDR3 region: CASNGAVGVKETQYF. In nucleotides, the CDR3 is TGTGCCAGCAACGGAGCTGTCGGGGTAAAAGAGACCCAGTACTTC. The chain couples TRBV2 to TRBJ2-5; possibly TRBD2 for D (5 bases). V gave up 7 bases and J gave up 3 bases, with 18 bases separating them. The CDR3 is 15 residues long. Germline V gives CDR1 SNHLY, CDR2 FYNNEI.

The chain joins TRBV29-1 to TRBJ2-7; 13 bases agree with TRBD2. This CDR3 is 14 amino acids long. V lost 6 bases and J lost 2; bases outside the gene matches: 4. Germline V gene data show CDR1 as SQVTM and CDR2 as ANQGSEA. CDR3 amino acids: CSVEGLAGPYEQYF. The CDR3 DNA is TGCAGCGTCGAGGGACTAGCGGGGCCCTACGAGCAGTACTTC.

This chain links TRBV4-2 with TRBJ2-5; 9 bases agree with TRBD2. Germline-derived CDR1 and CDR2 are LGHNA and YNFKEQ. The CDR3 extends over 18 amino acids. With V trimmed by 1 base and J by 2 bases, 11 bases remained unmatched. The CDR3 spells CASSQAPAGGGGQETQYF. As DNA, the CDR3 is TGTGCCAGCAGCCAAGCTCCAGCGGGGGGAGGGGGGCAAGAGACCCAGTACTTC.

There are a few counts of this clonotype. The CDR3: CATSRTGTEGETQYF. The CDR3 DNA reads TGTGCCACCAGTCGGACCGGGACCGAAGGAGAGACCCAGTACTTC. The chain joins TRBV15 to TRBJ2-5; D could derive from TRBD1 or TRBD2 (5 bases each). CDR3 length: 15 residues. Germline CDR1 reads LNHNV; CDR2 reads YYDKDF (reference sequence). V was pared by 6 bases and J by 4 bases, with 18 bases between.

This clonotype was recorded a few times. The V gene is TRBV29-1, the J gene TRBJ2-7, with D possibly TRBD1 on 6 matching bases. CDR1 is SQVTM and CDR2 is ANQGSEA in the germline V gene. CDR3 size: 13 residues. Trimming took 4 bases from V and 3 from J, leaving 13 bases between them. The CDR3 reads CSVVGTLNYEQYF. The CDR3, as DNA: TGCAGCGTTGTAGGGACACTAAACTACGAGCAGTACTTC.

The sample holds a few counts of this clonotype. One end of the junction is discordant with germline, which a read error may explain. The chain employs TRBV29-1 and TRBJ1-1; tentative D call: TRBD1 (6 bases). The CDR3 sequence is 11 residues long. Germline CDR1 and CDR2: SQVTM and ANQGSEA. The CDR3 nucleotides read TGCAGCGTTGACCGGGGGGCTGAAGCCTTCTTT. Its translation is CSVDRGAEAFF. The full variable domain, completed using reference TRBV29-1 and TRBJ1-1, is SAVISQKPSRDICQRGTSLTIQCQVDSQVTMMFWYRQQPGQSLTLIATANQGSEATYESGFVIDKFPISRPNLTFSTLTVSNMSPEDSSIYLCSVDRGAEAFFGQGTRLTVV.

This clonotype was observed a single time. The chain links TRBV5-6 to TRBJ2-1; 7 bases match TRBD2. The CDR3 spans 15 residues. The trim removed 2 bases at V and 5 bases at J, leaving 7 bases unmatched. Germline V gene data show CDR1 as SGHDT and CDR2 as YYEEEE. CDR3 residues: CASSFGGGTHNEQFF. CDR3 bases: TGTGCCAGCAGCTTTGGGGGAGGGACTCACAATGAGCAGTTCTTC. The full variable domain, rest sourced from reference TRBV5-6 and TRBJ2-1, is DAGVTQSPTHLIKTRGQQVTLRCSPKSGHDTVSWYQQALGQGPQFIFQYYEEEERQRGNFPDRFSGHQFPNYSSELNVNALLLGDSALYLCASSFGGGTHNEQFFGPGTRLTVL.

V usage is TRBV5-1 and J usage is TRBJ2-2, with 9 bases lining up with TRBD1. V was pared by 4 bases and J by 7 bases, with 8 bases of the junction left unmatched. Germline V gene data show CDR1 as SGHRS and CDR2 as YFSETQ. The CDR3 has 15 residues. CDR3 DNA: TGCGCCAGCAGCCCGGGACAGGGTATAGTCGGGGAGCTGTTTTTT. Its protein product is CASSPGQGIVGELFF.

The chain is built from TRBV29-1 and TRBJ1-1, with a possible D match to TRBD1 (6 bases). With 0 bases removed from V and 8 bases from J, the gap between germline ends came to 10 bases. There are 12 residues in the CDR3. The V gene's germline CDR1 is SQVTM and CDR2 ANQGSEA. The CDR3 reads CSVEDLGGEAFF. CDR3 in DNA: TGCAGCGTTGAAGATCTTGGGGGCGAAGCTTTCTTT.

This clonotype was counted between two and nine times. This rearrangement joins TRBV9 to TRBJ1-1, with 7 bases lining up with TRBD1. Germline V lookup: CDR1 SGDLS, CDR2 YYNGEE. Germline trimming cut 3 bases from V and 7 bases from J; bases unmatched to any gene: 6. This CDR3 is built from 13 residues. The CDR3 sequence: CASSGLWDSEAFF. CDR3 bases: TGTGCCAGCAGCGGTTTATGGGACAGTGAAGCTTTCTTT. Full variable domain (missing parts from reference TRBV9 and TRBJ1-1): DSGVTQTPKHLITATGQRVTLRCSPRSGDLSVYWYQQSLDQGLQFLIQYYNGEERAKGNILERFSAQQFPDLHSELNLSSLELGDSALYFCASSGLWDSEAFFGQGTRLTVV.

The gene calls are TRBV7-2 and TRBJ2-5, with D tentatively TRBD1 or TRBD2 (5 bases each). The last part of the DNA fits TRBJ2-7 better; the J call may be wrong. CDR1 is SGHTA and CDR2 is FQGNSA in the germline V gene. The length of the CDR3 is 16 residues. The CDR3: CASSLNARDRLYEQYF. The CDR3 DNA is TGTGCCAGCAGCTTGAACGCTCGGGACCGCCTTTACGAGCAGTACTTC.

V is TRBV12-3 or TRBV12-4 and J is TRBJ1-3; TRBD1 matches at 7 bases. V dropped 5 bases and J dropped 0; count of bases not matched to a gene: 16. The CDR3 length is 19 residues. The CDR3 DNA sequence: TGTGCCAGCAGTCTCAGGGGGTTGCGCTCCGCGAGCTCTGGAAACACCATATATTTT. Protein product: CASSLRGLRSASSGNTIYF.

The J gene is TRBJ2-2, the V gene TRBV5-1; TRBD1 aligns across 7 bases. Germline V lookup: CDR1 SGHRS, CDR2 YFSETQ. Trimming cost V 0 bases and J 0 bases; bases outside gene matches: 5. The CDR3 is 17 amino acids. As DNA, the CDR3 is TGCGCCAGCAGCTTGGTTCCCGGGACAGCGAACACCGGGGAGCTGTTTTTT. Translated, it gives CASSLVPGTANTGELFF. Filled out from reference TRBV5-1 and TRBJ2-2, the complete variable domain reads KAGVTQTPRYLIKTRGQQVTLSCSPISGHRSVSWYQQTPGQGLQFLFEYFSETQRNKGNFPGRFSGRQFSNSRSEMNVSTLELGDSALYLCASSLVPGTANTGELFFGEGSRLTVL.

The rearrangement links TRBV5-1 to TRBJ2-5, with 11 bases fitting TRBD1. Judging by the DNA end, TRBJ2-1 fits better; the J call may be wrong. The CDR3 length is 15 residues. In germline, CDR1 is SGHRS, CDR2 YFSETQ. CDR3 amino acids: CASSEIGTGGNEQFF. The CDR3 nucleotides are TGCGCCAGCAGCGAAATCGGGACAGGGGGGAATGAGCAGTTCTTC.

As concerns this clonotype: This is likely a read error, given that the CDR3 carries no conserved phenylalanine or tryptophan at its end. The chain combines TRBV5-1 with TRBJ1-4; maybe TRBD1 (5 bases). Germline V CDR1 and CDR2: SGHRS, YFSETQ. V was shortened by 7 bases and J by 4 bases, with 8 bases between the two germline ends. The length of the CDR3 is 12 residues. The CDR3: CASRGNNEKLFL. CDR3 nucleotides: TGCGCCAGCCGGGGGAATAATGAAAAACTGTTTCTT.

This clonotype was found a few times. V gene TRBV7-9 combines with J gene TRBJ1-4; 7 bases match TRBD1. Germline CDR1 reads SEHNR; CDR2 reads FQNEAQ (reference sequence). The CDR3 length is 14 residues. Trimming cost V 5 bases and J 8 bases; bases outside gene matches: 8. This chain's CDR3 is CASSRSGGAEKLFF. The CDR3 region has the DNA TGTGCCAGCAGCCGATCAGGGGGTGCGGAAAAACTGTTTTTT.

The chain combines TRBV7-9 with TRBJ2-1, with TRBD1 as a possible D gene (5 bases). CDR1 and CDR2 from the germline V gene are SEHNR and FQNEAQ (reference sequence). V was trimmed by 0 bases and J by 4 bases, leaving 10 bases between them. The CDR3 runs 15 residues. The CDR3 nucleotides read TGTGCCAGCAGCTTAGCCCAGGGTCAGTACAATGAGCAGTTCTTC. Amino acid sequence: CASSLAQGQYNEQFF.

The V and J genes are TRBV28 and TRBJ1-6; D is uncertain. V was clipped by 4 bases and J by 8 bases, with 15 bases between them. Per germline, CDR1 MDHEN and CDR2 SYDVKM. This CDR3 is built from 15 residues. The chain's CDR3 is CASSSTVTLDSPLHF. CDR3 coding DNA: TGTGCCAGCAGTTCAACAGTGACCCTAGATTCACCCCTCCACTTT.

The V and J genes are TRBV29-1 and TRBJ2-7; 7 bases match TRBD1. Germline CDR1 SQVTM, CDR2 ANQGSEA. The CDR3 runs to 14 residues. V shed 3 bases, J shed 3 bases, and the junction held 8 bases outside the gene matches. The CDR3 region has the DNA TGCAGCGTTGAGGGCCGGGACAGCAGCTACGAGCAGTACTTC. This sequence encodes CSVEGRDSSYEQYF.

The rearrangement links TRBV4-1 to TRBJ2-5; D might be TRBD2 (5 bases). Deletions cut 3 bases from V and 6 bases from J, with 8 bases between. From germline, CDR1 is MGHRA and CDR2 YSYEKL. The CDR3 is 12 amino acids. The chain's CDR3 is CASSHGEKTQYF. The CDR3 nucleotides are TGCGCCAGCAGCCACGGGGAAAAGACCCAGTACTTC.

The chain links TRBV3-1 to TRBJ2-2; D uncertain. The CDR3 contains 17 residues. In germline, CDR1 is LGHDT, CDR2 YNNKEL (reference sequence). Trimming stripped 0 bases from V and 1 base from J, with 12 bases between. CDR3 protein: CASSQEFRQENTGELFF. The CDR3 DNA sequence: TGTGCCAGCAGCCAAGAGTTCAGGCAGGAGAACACCGGGGAGCTGTTTTTT.

This clonotype was observed a few times. The gene calls are TRBV12-5 and TRBJ1-3; maybe TRBD1 (6 bases). The CDR3 extends over 16 amino acids. Trimming pared 6 bases from V and 0 bases from J, leaving 15 bases between. Germline V gives CDR1 LGHNT, CDR2 FRNRAP. This CDR3 is CASGGTFISSGNTIYF. The CDR3 DNA reads TGTGCTAGTGGGGGGACATTTATCAGCTCTGGAAACACCATATATTTT.

This clonotype has only a few counts. The CDR3 DNA reads TGCGCCAGCAGTTTTGGGGCTGGTGGGGCCAACGTCCTGACTTTC. This codes for CASSFGAGGANVLTF. The chain links TRBV5-1 to TRBJ2-6, with a possible D match to TRBD1 (5 bases). The V end lost 5 bases, the J end lost 3 bases, and 12 bases lay between the germline ends. This CDR3 has 15 residues. The germline CDR1 and CDR2 sequences are SGHRS and YFSETQ.

The chain joins TRBV20-1 to TRBJ1-6; 7 bases fit TRBD1. The CDR3 covers 12 residues. V was pared by 6 bases and J by 9 bases, with 5 bases of the junction left unmatched. CDR1 is DFQATT, CDR2 SNEGSKA, per germline (reference sequence). CDR3 region: CSAGTVGSPLHF. The DNA for the CDR3 is TGCAGTGCCGGGACAGTAGGTTCACCCCTCCACTTT.

The chain carries TRBV7-9 and TRBJ1-4, with D possibly matching TRBD1 (5 bases). V was cut by 5 bases and J by 5 bases, with 15 bases left in between. CDR1 is SEHNR, CDR2 FQNEAQ, per germline (reference sequence). The CDR3 contains 15 residues. The CDR3, as DNA: TGTGCCAGCAGCGCCTGGGGACGGGAAAATGAAAAACTGTTTTTT. Residues: CASSAWGRENEKLFF.